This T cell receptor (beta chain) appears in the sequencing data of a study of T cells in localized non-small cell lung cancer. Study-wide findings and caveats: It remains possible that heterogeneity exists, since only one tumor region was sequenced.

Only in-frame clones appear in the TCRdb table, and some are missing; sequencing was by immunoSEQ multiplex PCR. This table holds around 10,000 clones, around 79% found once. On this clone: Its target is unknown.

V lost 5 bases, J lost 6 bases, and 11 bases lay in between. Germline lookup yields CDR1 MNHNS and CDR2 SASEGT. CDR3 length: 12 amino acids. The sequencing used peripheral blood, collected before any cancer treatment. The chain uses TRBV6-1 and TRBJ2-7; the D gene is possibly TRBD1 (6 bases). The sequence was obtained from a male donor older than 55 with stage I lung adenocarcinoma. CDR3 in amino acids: CASSPGQPEQYF. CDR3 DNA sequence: TGTGCCAGCAGTCCTGGACAGCCCGAGCAGTACTTC.